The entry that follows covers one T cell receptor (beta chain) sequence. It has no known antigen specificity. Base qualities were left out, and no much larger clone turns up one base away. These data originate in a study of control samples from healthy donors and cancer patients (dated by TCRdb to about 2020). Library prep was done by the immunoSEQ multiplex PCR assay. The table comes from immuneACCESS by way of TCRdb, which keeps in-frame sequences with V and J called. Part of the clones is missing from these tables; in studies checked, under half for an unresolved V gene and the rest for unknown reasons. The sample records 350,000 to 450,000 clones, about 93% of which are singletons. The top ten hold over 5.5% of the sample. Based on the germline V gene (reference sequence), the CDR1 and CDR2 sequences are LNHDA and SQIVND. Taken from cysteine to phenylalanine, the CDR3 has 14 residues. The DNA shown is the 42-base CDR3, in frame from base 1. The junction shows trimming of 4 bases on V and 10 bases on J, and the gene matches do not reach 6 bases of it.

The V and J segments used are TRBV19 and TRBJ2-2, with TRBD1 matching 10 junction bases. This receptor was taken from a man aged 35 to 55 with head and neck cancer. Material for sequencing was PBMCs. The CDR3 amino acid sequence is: CASSSDRGPVELFF. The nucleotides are TGTGCCAGTAGTAGCGACAGGGGGCCCGTGGAGCTGTTTTTT.